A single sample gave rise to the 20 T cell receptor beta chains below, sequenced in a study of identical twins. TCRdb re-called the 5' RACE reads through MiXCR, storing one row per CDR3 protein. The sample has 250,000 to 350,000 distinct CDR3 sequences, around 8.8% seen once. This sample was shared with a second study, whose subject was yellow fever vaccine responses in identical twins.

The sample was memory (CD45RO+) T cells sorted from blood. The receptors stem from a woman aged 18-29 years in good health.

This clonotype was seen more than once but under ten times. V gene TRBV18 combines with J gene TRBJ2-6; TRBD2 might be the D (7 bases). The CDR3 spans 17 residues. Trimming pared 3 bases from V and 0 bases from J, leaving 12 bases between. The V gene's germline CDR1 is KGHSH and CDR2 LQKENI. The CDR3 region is CASSPWGGTSGANVLTF. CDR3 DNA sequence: TGTGCCAGCTCACCCTGGGGGGGCACCTCTGGGGCCAACGTCCTGACTTTC. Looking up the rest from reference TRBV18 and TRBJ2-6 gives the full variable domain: NAGVMQNPRHLVRRRGQEARLRCSPMKGHSHVYWYRQLPEEGLKFMVYLQKENIIDESGMPKERFSAEFPKEGPSILRIQQVVRGDSAAYFCASSPWGGTSGANVLTFGAGSRLTVL.

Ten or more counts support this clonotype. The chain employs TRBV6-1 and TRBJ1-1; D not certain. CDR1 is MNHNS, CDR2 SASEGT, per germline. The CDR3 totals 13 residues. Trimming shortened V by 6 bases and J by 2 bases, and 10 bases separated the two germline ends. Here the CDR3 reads CASRRGGNTEAFF. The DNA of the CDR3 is TGTGCCAGCAGGCGCGGTGGAAACACTGAAGCTTTCTTT.

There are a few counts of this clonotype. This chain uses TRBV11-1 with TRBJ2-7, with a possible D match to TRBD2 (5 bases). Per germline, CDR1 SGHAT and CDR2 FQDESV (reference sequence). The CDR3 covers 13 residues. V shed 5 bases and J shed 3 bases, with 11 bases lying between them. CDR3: CASSPQTNYEQYV. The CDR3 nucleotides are TGTGCCAGCAGCCCACAGACTAACTACGAGCAGTACGTC.

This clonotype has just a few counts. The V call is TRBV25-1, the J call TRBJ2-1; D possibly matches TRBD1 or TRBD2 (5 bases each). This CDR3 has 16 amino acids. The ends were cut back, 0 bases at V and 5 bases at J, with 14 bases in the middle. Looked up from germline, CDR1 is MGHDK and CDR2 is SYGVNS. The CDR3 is CASSEYRGDENNEQFF. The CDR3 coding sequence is TGTGCCAGCAGTGAATATAGAGGGGACGAGAACAATGAGCAGTTCTTC.

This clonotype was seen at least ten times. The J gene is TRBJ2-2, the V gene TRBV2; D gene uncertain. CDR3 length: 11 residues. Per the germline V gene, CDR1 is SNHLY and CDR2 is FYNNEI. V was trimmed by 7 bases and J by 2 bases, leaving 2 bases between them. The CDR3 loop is CASINTGELFF. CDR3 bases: TGTGCCAGCATTAACACCGGGGAGCTGTTTTTT. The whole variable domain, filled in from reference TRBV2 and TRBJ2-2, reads EPEVTQTPSHQVTQMGQEVILRCVPISNHLYFYWYRQILGQKVEFLVSFYNNEISEKSEIFDDQFSVERPDGSNFTLKIRSTKLEDSAMYFCASINTGELFFGEGSRLTVL.

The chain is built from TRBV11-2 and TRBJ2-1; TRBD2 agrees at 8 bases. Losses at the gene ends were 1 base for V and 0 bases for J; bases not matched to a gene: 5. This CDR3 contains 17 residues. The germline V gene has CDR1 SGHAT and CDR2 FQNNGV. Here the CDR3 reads CASSLGTSPSSYNEQFF. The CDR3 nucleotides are TGTGCCAGCAGCTTAGGGACTAGCCCCAGCTCCTACAATGAGCAGTTCTTC.

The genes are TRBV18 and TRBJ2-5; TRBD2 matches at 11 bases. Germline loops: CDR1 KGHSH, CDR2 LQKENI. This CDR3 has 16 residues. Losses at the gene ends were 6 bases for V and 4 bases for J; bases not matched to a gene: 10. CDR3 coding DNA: TGTGCCAGCTCGCCTCCTACTAGCGGGGGCGGAGAGACCCAGTACTTC. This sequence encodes CASSPPTSGGGETQYF.

The chain's CDR3 is CASSGGPQGIGGGYTF. The CDR3 DNA follows: TGTGCCAGCAGCGGGGGGCCACAGGGAATTGGCGGTGGCTACACCTTC. The chain links TRBV7-6 to TRBJ1-2, with D maybe TRBD1 (6 bases). The V end lost 5 bases, the J end lost 7 bases, and 23 bases lay between the germline ends. The germline V gene encodes CDR1 SGHVS and CDR2 FNYEAQ. CDR3 length: 16 residues.

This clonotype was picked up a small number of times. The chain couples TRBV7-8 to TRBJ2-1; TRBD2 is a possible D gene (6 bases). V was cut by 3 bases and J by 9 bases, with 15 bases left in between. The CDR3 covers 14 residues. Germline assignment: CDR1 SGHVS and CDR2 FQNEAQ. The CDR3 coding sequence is TGTGCCAGCAGCTTCGGGACTGCCCTCTTTGAGCAGTTCTTC. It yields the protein CASSFGTALFEQFF.

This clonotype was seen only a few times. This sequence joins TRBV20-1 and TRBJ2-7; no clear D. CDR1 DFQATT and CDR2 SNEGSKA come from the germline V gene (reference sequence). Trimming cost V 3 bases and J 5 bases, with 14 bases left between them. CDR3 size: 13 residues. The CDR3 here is CSARTPETHEQYV. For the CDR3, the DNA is TGCAGTGCTAGGACCCCAGAGACCCACGAGCAGTACGTC.

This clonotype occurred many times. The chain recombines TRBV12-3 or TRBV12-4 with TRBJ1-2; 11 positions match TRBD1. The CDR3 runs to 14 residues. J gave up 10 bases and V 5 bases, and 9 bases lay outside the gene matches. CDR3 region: CASSRGQGATNYTF. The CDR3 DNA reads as TGTGCCAGCAGTCGCGGACAGGGGGCGACTAACTACACCTTC.

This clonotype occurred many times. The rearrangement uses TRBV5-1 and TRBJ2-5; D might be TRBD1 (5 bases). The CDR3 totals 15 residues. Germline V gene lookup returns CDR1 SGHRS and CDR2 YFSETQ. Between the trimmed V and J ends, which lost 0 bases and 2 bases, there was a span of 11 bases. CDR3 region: CASSLGDSVQETQYF. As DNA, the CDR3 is TGCGCCAGCAGCTTGGGAGACAGTGTTCAAGAGACCCAGTACTTC. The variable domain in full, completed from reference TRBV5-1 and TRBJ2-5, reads KAGVTQTPRYLIKTRGQQVTLSCSPISGHRSVSWYQQTPGQGLQFLFEYFSETQRNKGNFPGRFSGRQFSNSRSEMNVSTLELGDSALYLCASSLGDSVQETQYFGPGTRLLVL.

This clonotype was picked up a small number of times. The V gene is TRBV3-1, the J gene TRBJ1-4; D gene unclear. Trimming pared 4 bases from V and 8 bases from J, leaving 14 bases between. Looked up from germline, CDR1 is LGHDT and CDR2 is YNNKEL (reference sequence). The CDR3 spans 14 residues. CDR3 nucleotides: TGTGCCAGCAGCCTCGGAGGGTTTGGAGAAAAACTGTTTTTT. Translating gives CASSLGGFGEKLFF.

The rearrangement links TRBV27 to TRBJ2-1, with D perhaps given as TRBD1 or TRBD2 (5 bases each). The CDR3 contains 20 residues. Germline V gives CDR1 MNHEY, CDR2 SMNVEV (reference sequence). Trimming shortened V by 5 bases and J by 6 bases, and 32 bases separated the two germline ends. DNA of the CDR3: TGTGCCAGCAGTACAGGACTCCTCCTTCCAACTCGGAGGCCTCGCAATGAGCAGTTCTTC. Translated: CASSTGLLLPTRRPRNEQFF.

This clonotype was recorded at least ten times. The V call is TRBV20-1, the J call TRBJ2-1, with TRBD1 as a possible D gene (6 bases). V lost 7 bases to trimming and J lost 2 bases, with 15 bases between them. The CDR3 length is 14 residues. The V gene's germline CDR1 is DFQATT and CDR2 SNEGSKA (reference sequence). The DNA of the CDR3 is TGCAGTGATCGCCGAGGGACACCCTACAATGAGCAGTTCTTC. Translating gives CSDRRGTPYNEQFF.

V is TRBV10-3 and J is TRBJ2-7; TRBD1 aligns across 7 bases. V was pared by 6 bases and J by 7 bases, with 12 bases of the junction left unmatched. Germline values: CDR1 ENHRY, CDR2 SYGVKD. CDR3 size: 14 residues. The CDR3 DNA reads TGTGCCATCAGGGTTGGGACAGACTACGGGGAGCAGTACTTC. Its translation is CAIRVGTDYGEQYF.

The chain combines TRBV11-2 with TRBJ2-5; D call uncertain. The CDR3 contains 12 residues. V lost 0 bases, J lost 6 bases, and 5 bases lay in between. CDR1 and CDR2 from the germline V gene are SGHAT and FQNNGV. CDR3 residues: CASSLDPKTQYF. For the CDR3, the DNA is TGTGCCAGCAGCTTAGATCCTAAGACCCAGTACTTC.

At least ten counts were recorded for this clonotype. The CDR3, as DNA: TGTGCCAGCAGTCCCGGACCTGCCGGGGAGCTGTTTTTT. Translated, it gives CASSPGPAGELFF. The chain uses TRBV12-3 or TRBV12-4 and TRBJ2-2; no reliable D call. The CDR3 is made up of 13 amino acids. With 5 bases removed from V and 6 bases from J, the gap between germline ends came to 10 bases.

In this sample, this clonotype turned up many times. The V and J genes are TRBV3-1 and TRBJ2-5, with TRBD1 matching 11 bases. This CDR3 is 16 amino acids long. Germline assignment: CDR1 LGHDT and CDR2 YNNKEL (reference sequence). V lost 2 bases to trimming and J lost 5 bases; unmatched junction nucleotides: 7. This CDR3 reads CASSQYGQGARETQYF. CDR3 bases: TGTGCCAGCAGCCAATATGGACAGGGGGCGAGGGAGACCCAGTACTTC.

CDR3 in amino acids: CASSETSGKQETQYF. The CDR3 nucleotides are TGTGCCAGCAGTGAGACTAGCGGGAAGCAAGAGACCCAGTACTTC. The rearrangement joins TRBV6-4 to TRBJ2-5; 11 bases match TRBD2. The germline gives CDR1 MRHNA, CDR2 SNTAGT. Trimming removed 3 bases from V and 2 bases from J; junction bases left unmatched: 2. This CDR3 has 15 residues.